The sample holds many counts of the clone carrying this T cell receptor (beta chain). The antigen is not known. The CDR3 is 18 residues long. After removal of 2 bases from V and 0 bases from J, the junction contained 8 bases not matched to a gene. The CDR3 regions of TCR beta were amplified from RNA transcripts. During a first-round RT-PCR of the TCR CDR3, the HTBI primer set was used. TCRdb reprocessed the multiplex PCR reads via MiXCR and lists one record per CDR3 protein. The sample carries 200,000 to 250,000 distinct CDR3 sequences, 16% recorded once. Ophthalmopathy cases scored 3 or more on the Clinical Activity Score and 4 or more on NOSPECS grade, with duration below 3 months. This sample was included in a study of T cells in Graves' hyperthyroidism and ophthalmopathy. On the study more broadly: The blood sample was taken at first diagnosis, before treatment began. Findings and limits, study-wide: Among clonotypes expanded in thyroid above 0.001, most were also found in blood. Patients with ophthalmopathy were separated from those with stable hyperthyroidism by a 13 V-J model.

Sequencing input: blood. The sequence was collected from a woman younger than 35 with Graves' ophthalmopathy. This sequence joins TRBV12-3 or TRBV12-4 and TRBJ2-3, with TRBD2 identical over 10 bases. The CDR3 sequence is CASSLRTSGGSSTDTQYF. The CDR3 DNA is TGTGCCAGCAGTTTAAGGACTAGCGGAGGATCTAGCACAGATACGCAGTATTTT.